This T cell receptor beta chain was profiled in a study of identical twins. The study's findings and limits: Out-of-frame alpha sequences common to twins exhibited a surplus of low generation probability. Models predicted less out-of-frame TCR alpha sharing in monozygotic twins than was found. Rather than following the same donors, the conclusions depended on cross-sectional statistical analysis.

TCRdb re-analysed the 5' RACE reads in MiXCR, keeping a single row per CDR3 protein. The repertoire consists of about 280,000 distinct CDR3 sequences, with about 8.3% occurring once and the leading ten covering more than 2%. This clonotype has just a few counts. Its target is unknown. This same sample was also part of a study on yellow fever vaccine responses in identical twins.

This TCR derives from a woman aged 18-29 years in good health. The sample taken for sequencing was memory (CD45RO+) T cells sorted from blood.

The CDR3 bases are TGCGCCAGCAGCTTGCGCCCAGGAGAGACCCAGTACTTC. This sequence encodes CASSLRPGETQYF. V and J are TRBV5-1 and TRBJ2-5; the D is unclear. The V and J ends lost 1 base and 4 bases respectively, with 8 bases between them. CDR1 is SGHRS and CDR2 is YFSETQ in the germline V gene. This CDR3 has 13 residues.